The clone carrying this T cell receptor (beta chain) was picked up one time. Antigen: not known. The data stem from a study of T cell responses to AZD1222 COVID-19 vaccine. Points from the study as a whole: As reported, nearly half of all spike-specific TCRs target variant regions that are unmutated. Donors, mostly white British, included more females; clonal diversity was possibly underestimated.

Some clones are missing from TCRdb's copy, which holds only in-frame ones; the method was immunoSEQ multiplex PCR. The sample lists some 130,000 clones, around 93% occurring once. The sequence derives from an adult in good health. Sequencing was performed on peripheral blood, taken on day 0 of AZD1222 vaccination.

CDR3 in amino acids: CASSVTGRAGNTIYF. The CDR3 DNA is TGTGCCAGCAGCGTTACAGGGCGGGCTGGAAACACCATATATTTT. The chain has TRBV11-2 and TRBJ1-3, with D possibly matching TRBD1 (6 bases). Trimming stripped 5 bases from V and 2 bases from J, with 13 bases between. CDR3 length: 15 amino acids. The germline V gene encodes CDR1 SGHAT and CDR2 FQNNGV.